This is a list of T cell receptor beta chains from one sample in a study of blood T cell repertoires in COVID-19. TCRdb's copy holds only in-frame clones and misses some; the assay was immunoSEQ multiplex PCR. Among around 160,000 clones listed, just over 85% were seen once. The specimen sequenced was peripheral blood. The origin of the receptors is a man in his 60s with acute or convalescent COVID-19. The CDR3 runs from the conserved cysteine through the conserved F or W. Each record gives: V gene, D gene, clone size, J gene, CDR3 DNA, CDR3 protein. A D gene is named only where the DNA matches it firmly. Only some rows state a clone size, as once, few, many or a class for expanded clones.

TRBV30	TRBD1	.	TRBJ2-5	TGTGCCTGGAGTGTACGAGTCGACAGGGGGGGGACCCAGTACTTC	CAWSVRVDRGGTQYF
TRBV7-2	TRBD2	.	TRBJ2-2	TGTGCCAGCAGACCTAGCGGTGCGAACACCGGGGAGCTGTTTTTT	CASRPSGANTGELFF
TRBV7-9	TRBD1	.	TRBJ1-6	TGTGCCAGCAGGGACAGGGTAGGATCACCCCTCCACTTT	CASRDRVGSPLHF
TRBV9	TRBD1	.	TRBJ1-2	TGTGCCAGCAGCCAGTGGACAGGTGTTAACTATGGCTACACCTTC	CASSQWTGVNYGYTF
TRBV7-3	TRBD1	.	TRBJ1-5	TGTGCCAGCAGCTTAACAGGGGGCGGCAATCAGCCCCAGCATTTT	CASSLTGGGNQPQHF
TRBV19	TRBD1	.	TRBJ1-2	TGTGCCAGTAGTTCCCACCAAGGACAGGCGCGCGGCTACACCTTC	CASSSHQGQARGYTF
TRBV7-3	.	.	TRBJ2-1	TGTGCCAGCAGCCCGACAGGGGAGGGTGAGCAGTTCTTC	CASSPTGEGEQFF
TRBV28	TRBD1	once	TRBJ1-5	TGTGCCAGCTGCCGGCAGGGGGCCTCTCAGCCCCAGCATTTT	CASCRQGASQPQHF
TRBV28	.	.	TRBJ2-2	TGTGCCAGCAGTTGGAGGACCGGGGAGCTGTTTTTT	CASSWRTGELFF
TRBV7-6	.	.	TRBJ2-3	TGTGCCAGCAGCTTCCTCGGGGGAGGAGGTGCGGCAGATACGCAGTATTTT	CASSFLGGGGAADTQYF
TRBV3-1/TRBV3-2	.	.	TRBJ2-3	TGTGCCAGCAGCCAAGGTAGCGCGGGCACAGATACGCAGTATTTT	CASSQGSAGTDTQYF
TRBV6-5	TRBD1	.	TRBJ1-5	TGTGCCAGCAGGGGACAGGGGTTAAGTCAGCCCCAGCATTTT	CASRGQGLSQPQHF
TRBV12-3/TRBV12-4	.	once	TRBJ1-6	TGTGCCAGCAGTCCCCGGGGGAATTCACCCCTCCACTTT	CASSPRGNSPLHF
TRBV28	TRBD1	.	TRBJ1-2	TGTGCCAGCAGTTTTCTCGTGAAAAGGACAGGGGACGGCTACACCTTC	CASSFLVKRTGDGYTF
TRBV6-5	TRBD1	.	TRBJ2-7	TGTGCCAGCAGACGACAGGGAAGCTCCTACGAGCAGTACTTC	CASRRQGSSYEQYF
TRBV5-1	TRBD2	once	TRBJ2-3	TGCGCCAGCAGCCCGGCGGGGGCAGATACGCAGTATTTT	CASSPAGADTQYF
TRBV3-1/TRBV3-2	.	few	TRBJ2-5	TGTGCCAGCAGCCAAGATTTGTTTTCATCCCAGTACTTC	CASSQDLFSSQYF
TRBV28	TRBD1	.	TRBJ1-1	TGTGCCAGCAGTCCGGGGGACAGCCATCGCACTGAAGCTTTCTTT	CASSPGDSHRTEAFF
TRBV2	.	.	TRBJ1-3	TGTGCCAGCAGCGCCCATGGGGAAGGGGTTAATGGAAACACCATATATTTT	CASSAHGEGVNGNTIYF
TRBV6-6	TRBD2	.	TRBJ2-2	TGTGCCAGCAGTTGGGGACTAGCGAACACCGGGGAGCTGTTTTTT	CASSWGLANTGELFF
TRBV6-5	.	.	TRBJ2-7	TGTGCCAGCAGTTGGACAGCCCGGCCGGTTTTCTACGAGCAGTACTTC	CASSWTARPVFYEQYF
TRBV7-9	.	.	TRBJ2-2	TGTGCCAGCAGACCTCCCTTTAGGACTCATAGCACCGGGGAGCTGTTTTTT	CASRPPFRTHSTGELFF
TRBV30	.	.	TRBJ1-1	TGTGCCTGGACTCGACTGGGGGGAGGGGACACTGAAGCTTTCTTT	CAWTRLGGGDTEAFF
TRBV7-9	.	.	TRBJ1-4	TGTGCCAGCAGCTCCACGACAATGGCTGATGAAAAACTGTTTTTT	CASSSTTMADEKLFF
TRBV19	.	.	TRBJ2-5	TGTGCCAGTAGTATTAGAGAGACCCAGTACTTC	CASSIRETQYF
TRBV7-9	.	.	TRBJ1-3	TGTGCCAGCAGCTCCTTTAGCGCTTTCTCTGGAAACACCATATATTTT	CASSSFSAFSGNTIYF
TRBV4-1	TRBD1	.	TRBJ1-5	TGCGCCAGCAGCCTGTCCCCCCGGACAGGGAGCAATCAGCCCCAGCATTTT	CASSLSPRTGSNQPQHF
TRBV6-5	TRBD2	once	TRBJ2-7	TGTGCCAGCACCGAGGGTAGCGGGTATTACGAGCAGTACTTC	CASTEGSGYYEQYF
TRBV2	.	.	TRBJ2-5	TGTGCCAGCAGTGCTACAGAGTACCAAGAGACCCAGTACTTC	CASSATEYQETQYF
TRBV28	TRBD2	few	TRBJ2-1	TGTGCGGGGGGGAAAAATGAGCAGTTCTTC	CAGGKNEQFF
TRBV29-1	.	.	TRBJ2-3	TGCAGCGCCGGCACAGATACGCAGTATTTT	CSAGTDTQYF
TRBV5-4	TRBD2	.	TRBJ2-3	TGTGCCAGCAGCCGGACTAGCGGGAGGGGGGACACGCAGTATTTT	CASSRTSGRGDTQYF
TRBV28	.	.	TRBJ1-2	TGTGCCAGCAGTCCGGGGGGACACTATGGCTACACCTTC	CASSPGGHYGYTF
TRBV5-6	.	.	TRBJ1-1	TGTGCCAGCAGCTTCGATCGGGGGGTGGGTACTGAAGCTTTCTTT	CASSFDRGVGTEAFF
TRBV5-1	TRBD1	.	TRBJ2-5	TGCGCCAGCAGCTTGGGCCCCGGACAGGGCGCAAGGGAGACCCAGTACTTC	CASSLGPGQGARETQYF
TRBV28	.	.	TRBJ1-1	TGTGCCAGCAGTTTGCCCGGGACACGACCCGGAATCTTT	CASSLPGTRPGIF
TRBV9	.	.	TRBJ2-6	TGTGCCAGCAGCCCTACAGGGTCTGGGGCCAACGTCCTGACTTTC	CASSPTGSGANVLTF
TRBV7-2	TRBD2	.	TRBJ2-6	TGTGCCAGCAGCTTAGGTGGGGGGGCTGGGGCCAACGTCCTGACTTTC	CASSLGGGAGANVLTF
TRBV27	.	.	TRBJ1-1	TGTGCCAGCAGTGCCACACGAACTGAAGCTTTCTTT	CASSATRTEAFF
TRBV4-1	.	few	TRBJ2-2	TGCGCCAGCAGCCAGGCCTCCCGAACCGGGGAGCTGTTTTTT	CASSQASRTGELFF
TRBV5-1	.	.	TRBJ2-5	TGCGCCAGCAGCTTGGTCTTCTCAGGGCGGGAGACCCAGTACTTC	CASSLVFSGRETQYF
TRBV29-1	.	.	TRBJ1-5	TGCAGCGTTCAGGTGTGGGGGGGCGTCGGTCAGCCCCAGCATTTT	CSVQVWGGVGQPQHF
TRBV18	.	once	TRBJ1-6	TGTGCCAGCTCAGACGCAGGGGATTCACCCCTCCACTTT	CASSDAGDSPLHF
TRBV7-8	TRBD2	.	TRBJ2-7	TGTGCCAGCAGCCCGCGGTTAGCGGGAGGCACCTACGAGCAGTACTTC	CASSPRLAGGTYEQYF
TRBV11-2	.	.	TRBJ2-4	TGTGCCAGCAGCTCACTACGCGGGGTCCTAGCCAAAAACATTCAGTACTTC	CASSSLRGVLAKNIQYF
TRBV23-1	.	.	TRBJ2-5	TGCGCCAGCAGCCCGGGTAAGCGGGAAGAGACCCAGTACTTC	CASSPGKREETQYF
TRBV6-5	.	.	TRBJ2-3	TGTGCCAGCAGAGTGACAGTTAGCACAGATACGCAGTATTTT	CASRVTVSTDTQYF
TRBV5-1	TRBD1	.	TRBJ2-1	TGCGCCAGCAGCTCCTGGACAGGGGGCGGCGAGCAGTTCTTC	CASSSWTGGGEQFF
TRBV27	.	once	TRBJ2-1	TGTGCCAGCAGTCCCACCAGGGTTTCTTGGGCCAATGAGCAGTTCTTC	CASSPTRVSWANEQFF
TRBV5-1	.	.	TRBJ1-2	TGCGCCAGCAGCTTGGGAGCGCTACTAACCTATGGCTACACCTTC	CASSLGALLTYGYTF
TRBV4-1	TRBD2	.	TRBJ2-3	TGCGCCAGCAGCCGAGGAGAGGTGGGACTAATCACAGATACGCAGTATTTT	CASSRGEVGLITDTQYF
TRBV6-2/TRBV6-3	.	.	TRBJ2-1	TGTGCCAGCAGTGGGGCTAGCTCCTACAATGAGCAGTTCTTC	CASSGASSYNEQFF
TRBV7-3	TRBD2	.	TRBJ2-1	TGTGCCAGCAGTTTGGCGGGAGCGCGTGAGCAGTTCTTC	CASSLAGAREQFF
TRBV4-1	TRBD1	.	TRBJ1-6	TGCGCCAGCACCCTAGACAGGGCCAATTCACCCCTCCACTTT	CASTLDRANSPLHF
TRBV28	.	.	TRBJ2-1	TGTGCCAGCAGGACGAGGACAACCAATGAGCAGTTCTTC	CASRTRTTNEQFF
TRBV28	.	.	TRBJ1-5	TGTGCCAGCAGCCCCCTGACAGCTAGCAATCAGCCCCAGCATTTT	CASSPLTASNQPQHF
TRBV19	.	.	TRBJ2-3	TGTGCCAGTAGTTCGGGACTGGGTCCGGATACGCAGTATTTT	CASSSGLGPDTQYF
TRBV5-1	.	.	TRBJ2-3	TGCGCCAGCAAGGCGGTGGTCACAGATACGCAGTATTTT	CASKAVVTDTQYF
TRBV6-6	TRBD1	.	TRBJ2-7	TGTGCCAGCAGTGAGGGGGGACAGGGGAAGAACGAGCAGTACTTC	CASSEGGQGKNEQYF
TRBV11-1	TRBD2	.	TRBJ2-1	TGTGCCAGCAGCTTCCCCGGGACTAGATATGAGCAGTTCTTC	CASSFPGTRYEQFF